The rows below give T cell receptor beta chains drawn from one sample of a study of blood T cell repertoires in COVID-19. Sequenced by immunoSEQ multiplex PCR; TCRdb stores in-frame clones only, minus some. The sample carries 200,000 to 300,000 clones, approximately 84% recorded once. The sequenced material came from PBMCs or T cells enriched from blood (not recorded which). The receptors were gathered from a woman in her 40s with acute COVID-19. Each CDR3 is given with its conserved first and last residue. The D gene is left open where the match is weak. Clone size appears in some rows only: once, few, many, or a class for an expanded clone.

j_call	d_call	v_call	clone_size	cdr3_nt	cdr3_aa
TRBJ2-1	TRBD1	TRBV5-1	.	TGCGCCAGCAGCTTGGAACCGGGACAGAGCTTTGGCAGTGGTGAGCAGTTCTTC	CASSLEPGQSFGSGEQFF
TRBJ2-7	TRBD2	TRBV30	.	TGTGCCTGGAGCAGCGGGAGGGTTAGCTACGAGCAGTACTTC	CAWSSGRVSYEQYF
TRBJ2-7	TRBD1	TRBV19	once	TGTGCCAGTAGTATGGGACAGGGTTACGAGCAGTACTTC	CASSMGQGYEQYF
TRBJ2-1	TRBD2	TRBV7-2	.	TGTGCCAGCAGCTTAGCCGGACTAGCATACAATGAGCAGTTCTTC	CASSLAGLAYNEQFF
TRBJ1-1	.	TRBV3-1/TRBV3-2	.	TGTGCCAGCAGCCAGCATCCGACAGGCCTGAACACTGAAGCTTTCTTT	CASSQHPTGLNTEAFF
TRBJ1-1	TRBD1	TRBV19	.	TGTGCCAGTAGGCCCTCCCAAGCCGGGACAGGGACCTTGAACACTGAAGCTTTCTTT	CASRPSQAGTGTLNTEAFF
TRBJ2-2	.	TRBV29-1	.	TGCAGCCGTACCCGAGGTGGCACCGGGGAGCTGTTTTTT	CSRTRGGTGELFF
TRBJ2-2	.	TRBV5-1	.	TGCGCCAGCAGGGAGACAGGCCAAAGGGGCGGGGAGCTGTTTTTT	CASRETGQRGGELFF
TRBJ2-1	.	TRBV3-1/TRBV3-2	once	TGTGCCAGCAGCACCGCCGGGGTGTCGGACCAACAGTTCTTC	CASSTAGVSDQQFF
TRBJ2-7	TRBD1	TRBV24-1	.	TGTGCCACCAGTGAATCGGGACAGGGGGCTAAGCAGTACTTC	CATSESGQGAKQYF
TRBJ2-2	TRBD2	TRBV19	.	TGTGCCAGTACCAACCTAGCGGGAGGCGCCGGGGAGCTGTTTTTT	CASTNLAGGAGELFF
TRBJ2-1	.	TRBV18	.	TGTGCCAGCTCACGAGCCAGGGAGGACAATGAGCAGTTCTTC	CASSRAREDNEQFF
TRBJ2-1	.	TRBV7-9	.	TGTGCCAGCAGCACCGACTGGAATGAGCAGTTCTTC	CASSTDWNEQFF
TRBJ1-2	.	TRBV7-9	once	TGTGCCAGCAGCTCCCAGGTTGGGGGCTACACCTTC	CASSSQVGGYTF
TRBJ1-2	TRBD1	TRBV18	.	TGTGCCAGCTCACCAGGGACAGGGAAAGATGGCTACACCTTC	CASSPGTGKDGYTF
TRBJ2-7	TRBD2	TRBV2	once	TGTGCCAGCAGTGAAACTAGCGGGAGGTACGAGCAGTACTTC	CASSETSGRYEQYF
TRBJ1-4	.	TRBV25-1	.	TGTGCCAGCAGTGTTCGCGCGGAAAAACTGTTTTTT	CASSVRAEKLFF
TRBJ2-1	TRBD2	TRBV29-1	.	TGCAGCGTTGAAGGAGGGCTAGCGGGAGATGAGCAGTTCTTC	CSVEGGLAGDEQFF
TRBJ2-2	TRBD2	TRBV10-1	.	TGCGCCAGCCCAGCGGGAGGGATGTCCGGGGAGCTGTTTTTT	CASPAGGMSGELFF
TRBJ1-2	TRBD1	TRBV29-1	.	TGCAGCGTTGCCCGACAGGGTAGCTATGGCTACACCTTC	CSVARQGSYGYTF
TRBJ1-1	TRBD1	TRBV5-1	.	TGCGCCAGCAGCTTAACCGGGACAGGAGAAGCTTTCTTT	CASSLTGTGEAFF
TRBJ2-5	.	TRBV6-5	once	TGTGCCAGCATCCGAACCACCAGCGGACAAGAGACCCAGTACTTC	CASIRTTSGQETQYF
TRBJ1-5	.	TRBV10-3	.	TGTGCCATCGGTTGGGACACTAATCAGCCCCAGCATTTT	CAIGWDTNQPQHF
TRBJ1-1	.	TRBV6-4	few	TGTGCCAGCAGTGACTCGGCGAACACTGAAGCTTTCTTT	CASSDSANTEAFF
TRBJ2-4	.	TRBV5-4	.	TGTGCCAGCAGCCGAACCGGGACAAACGTGGGGGTAGCCAAAAACATTCAGTACTTC	CASSRTGTNVGVAKNIQYF
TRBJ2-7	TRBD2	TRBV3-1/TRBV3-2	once	TGTGCCAGCAGCCAACAGAGGGGACTAGCGGGAGTGAACGAGCAGTACTTC	CASSQQRGLAGVNEQYF
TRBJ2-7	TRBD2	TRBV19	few	TGTGCCAGTAGTCCTACTAGCGGCCCCTACGAGCAGTACTTC	CASSPTSGPYEQYF
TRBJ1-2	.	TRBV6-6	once	TGTGCCAGCAGTTACCAGGGGAAGGGCTACACCTTC	CASSYQGKGYTF
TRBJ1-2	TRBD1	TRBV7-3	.	TGTGCCAGCAGCTTGGACAGGCGACACTATGGCTACACCTTC	CASSLDRRHYGYTF
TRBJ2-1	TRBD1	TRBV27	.	TGTGCCAGCAGTTTACTGCAGGGGGCCGAGCAGTTCTTC	CASSLLQGAEQFF
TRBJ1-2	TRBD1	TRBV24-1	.	TGTGCCACCAGTGATTCGACAGGGAAAGCTAACTATGGCTACACCTTC	CATSDSTGKANYGYTF
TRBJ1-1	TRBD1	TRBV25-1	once	TGTGCCAGCAGTGCCGATAGGACAGGGTCAGGAGCTTTCTTT	CASSADRTGSGAFF
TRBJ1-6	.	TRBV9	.	TGTGCCAGCAGCGCCAATATCGGACTGGCTAATTCACCCCTCCACTTT	CASSANIGLANSPLHF
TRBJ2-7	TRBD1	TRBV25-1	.	TGTGCCAGTGCTGGGACAGGGTTCCACGAGCAGTACTTC	CASAGTGFHEQYF
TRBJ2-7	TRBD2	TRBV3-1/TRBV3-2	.	TGTGCCAGCAGCCAAGAAAGGCCTAGCGGGAGGGGATACGAGCAGTACTTC	CASSQERPSGRGYEQYF
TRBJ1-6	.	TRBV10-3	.	TGTGCCATCAGTCCCTTGGACAGCGCTTATAATTCACCCCTCCACTTT	CAISPLDSAYNSPLHF
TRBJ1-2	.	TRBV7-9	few	TGTGCCAGCAGCTTAGAAGGGGGGGCCCATGGCTACACCTTC	CASSLEGGAHGYTF
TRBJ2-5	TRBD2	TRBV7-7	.	TGTGCTAGCAGTTTAGCGGGAGTAACAGAGACCCAGTACTTC	CASSLAGVTETQYF
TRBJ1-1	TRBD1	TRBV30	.	TGTGCCTGGAGCACAGGGGTTCTGAACACTGAAGCTTTCTTT	CAWSTGVLNTEAFF
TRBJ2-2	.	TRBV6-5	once	TGTGCCAGCAAATTGGGGCCCCTAAACTGGGAGCTGTTTTTT	CASKLGPLNWELFF
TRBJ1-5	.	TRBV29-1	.	TGCAGCGTGGGAGGGGAGTCACCCAATCAGCCCCAGCATTTT	CSVGGESPNQPQHF
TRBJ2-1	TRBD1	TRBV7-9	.	TGTGCCAGCAGCTTAGGAGGACAGGGTACCAATGAGCAGTTCTTC	CASSLGGQGTNEQFF
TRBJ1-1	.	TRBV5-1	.	TGCGCCAGCAGGTCAGGGAACACTGAAGCTTTCTTT	CASRSGNTEAFF